This T cell receptor beta chain was identified in a study of CD8 T cells in Susac syndrome. Trimming cost V 2 bases and J 5 bases; bases outside gene matches: 8. Per the germline V gene, CDR1 is MNHEY and CDR2 is SVGAGI. The CDR3 length is 15 residues. This clonotype occurred a few times. Peripheral blood CD8+ and CD4+ T cells were profiled by TCR beta sequencing. RNA in amounts of roughly 0.5 to 1 ug was reverse transcribed with random hexamers. Using its own MiXCR run on the immunoSEQ multiplex PCR reads, TCRdb lists one record per CDR3 protein. Counted here are a few hundred thousand distinct CDR3 sequences, around 90% occurring once; the ten biggest clones make up around 0.07%.

The sequenced material came from CD4+ T cells from PBMCs. The V call is TRBV6-5, the J call TRBJ2-7; 8 bases are shared with TRBD1. The clonotype originates from a human donor with multiple sclerosis. CDR3 amino acids: CASSYGGQGGNEQYF. The CDR3 coding sequence is TGTGCCAGCAGTTACGGTGGACAGGGCGGGAACGAGCAGTACTTC.